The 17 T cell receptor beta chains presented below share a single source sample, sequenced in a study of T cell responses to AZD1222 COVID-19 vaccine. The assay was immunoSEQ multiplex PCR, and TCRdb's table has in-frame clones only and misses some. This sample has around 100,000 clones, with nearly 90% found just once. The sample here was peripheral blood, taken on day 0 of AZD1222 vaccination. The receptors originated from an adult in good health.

The CDR3 DNA is TGTGCCAGCAGTCACCCCCGCGGGGGTGCGGACACTGAAGCTTTCTTT. Translation gives CASSHPRGGADTEAFF. V usage is TRBV6-6 and J usage is TRBJ1-1; tentatively, D is TRBD1 (5 bases). The CDR3 runs to 16 residues. Germline-derived CDR1 and CDR2 are MNHNY and SVGAGI (reference sequence). The V and J ends lost 5 bases and 3 bases respectively, with 19 bases between them.

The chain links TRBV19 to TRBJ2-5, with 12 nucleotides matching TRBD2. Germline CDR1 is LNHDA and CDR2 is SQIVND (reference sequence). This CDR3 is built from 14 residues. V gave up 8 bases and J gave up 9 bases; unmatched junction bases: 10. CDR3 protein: CASRVASGGEAQYF. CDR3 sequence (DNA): TGTGCCAGTCGGGTGGCTAGCGGGGGGGAGGCCCAGTACTTC.

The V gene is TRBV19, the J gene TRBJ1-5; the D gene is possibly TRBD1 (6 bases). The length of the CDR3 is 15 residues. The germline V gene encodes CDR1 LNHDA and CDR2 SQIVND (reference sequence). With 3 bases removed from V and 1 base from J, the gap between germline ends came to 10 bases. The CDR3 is CASSMDSGSNQPQHF. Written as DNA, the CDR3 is TGTGCCAGTAGTATGGACAGCGGGAGCAATCAGCCCCAGCATTTT.

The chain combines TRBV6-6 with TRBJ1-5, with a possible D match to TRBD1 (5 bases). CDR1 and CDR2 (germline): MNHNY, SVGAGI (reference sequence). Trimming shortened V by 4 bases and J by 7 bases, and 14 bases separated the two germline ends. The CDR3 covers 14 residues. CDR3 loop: CASSLQVGGQPQHF. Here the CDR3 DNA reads TGTGCCAGCAGTTTACAGGTTGGGGGACAGCCCCAGCATTTT.

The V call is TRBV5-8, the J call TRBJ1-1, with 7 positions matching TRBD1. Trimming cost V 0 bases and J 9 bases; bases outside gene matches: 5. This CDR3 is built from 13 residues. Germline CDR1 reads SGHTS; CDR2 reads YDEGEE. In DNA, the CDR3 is TGTGCCAGCAGCTTGGGGACAGGTAGTAAAGCTTTCTTT. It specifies CASSLGTGSKAFF.

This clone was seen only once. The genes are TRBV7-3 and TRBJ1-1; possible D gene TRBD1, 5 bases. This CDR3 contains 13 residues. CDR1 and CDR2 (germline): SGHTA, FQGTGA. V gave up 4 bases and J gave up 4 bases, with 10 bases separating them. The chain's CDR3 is CASSSRDGTEAFF. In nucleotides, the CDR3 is TGTGCCAGCAGCTCCCGGGACGGCACTGAAGCTTTCTTT.

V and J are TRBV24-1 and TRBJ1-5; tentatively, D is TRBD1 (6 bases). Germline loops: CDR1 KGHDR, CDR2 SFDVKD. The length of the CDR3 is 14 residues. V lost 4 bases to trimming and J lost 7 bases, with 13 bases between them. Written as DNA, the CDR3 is TGTGCCACCAGTGACCGAGGGGGACGGCAGCCCCAGCATTTT. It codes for CATSDRGGRQPQHF.

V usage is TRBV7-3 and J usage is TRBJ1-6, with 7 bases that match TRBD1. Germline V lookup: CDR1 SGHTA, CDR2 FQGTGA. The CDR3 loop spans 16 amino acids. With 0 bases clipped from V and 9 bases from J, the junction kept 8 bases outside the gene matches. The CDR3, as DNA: TGTGCCAGCAGCTTAACGGTCGCAGGGGGAGGTTCACCCCTCCACTTT. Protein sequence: CASSLTVAGGGSPLHF.

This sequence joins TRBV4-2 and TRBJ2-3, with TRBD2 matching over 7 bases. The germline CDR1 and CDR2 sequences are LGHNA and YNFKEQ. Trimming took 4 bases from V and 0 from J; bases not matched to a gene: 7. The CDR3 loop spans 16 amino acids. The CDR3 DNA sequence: TGTGCCAGCAGCCTCAAGCGGGATTGGAGCACAGATACGCAGTATTTT. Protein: CASSLKRDWSTDTQYF.

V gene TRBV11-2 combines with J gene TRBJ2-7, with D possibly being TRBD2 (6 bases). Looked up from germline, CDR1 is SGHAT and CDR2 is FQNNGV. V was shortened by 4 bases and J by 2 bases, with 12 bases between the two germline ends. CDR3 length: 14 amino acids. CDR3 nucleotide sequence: TGTGCCAGCAGCTCTGGGGTAGCGGCCTACGAGCAGTACTTC. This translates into CASSSGVAAYEQYF.

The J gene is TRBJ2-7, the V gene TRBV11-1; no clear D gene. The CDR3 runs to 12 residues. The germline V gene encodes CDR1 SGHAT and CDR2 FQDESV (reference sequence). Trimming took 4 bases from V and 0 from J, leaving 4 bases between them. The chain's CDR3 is CASSSASYEQYV. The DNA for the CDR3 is TGTGCCAGCAGCTCCGCCTCCTACGAGCAGTACGTC.

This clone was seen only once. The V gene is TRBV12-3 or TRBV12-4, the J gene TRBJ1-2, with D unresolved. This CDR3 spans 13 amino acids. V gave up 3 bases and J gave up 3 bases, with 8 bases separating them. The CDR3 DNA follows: TGTGCCAGCAGTTTTGAGGGTCACTATGGCTACACCTTC. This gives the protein CASSFEGHYGYTF.

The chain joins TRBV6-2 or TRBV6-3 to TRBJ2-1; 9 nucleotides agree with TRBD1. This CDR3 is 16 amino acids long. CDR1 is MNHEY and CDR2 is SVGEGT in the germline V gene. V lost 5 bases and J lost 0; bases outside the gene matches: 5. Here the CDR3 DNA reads TGTGCCAGCAGTCAAAACAGGGGGCGCTCCTACAATGAGCAGTTCTTC. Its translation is CASSQNRGRSYNEQFF.

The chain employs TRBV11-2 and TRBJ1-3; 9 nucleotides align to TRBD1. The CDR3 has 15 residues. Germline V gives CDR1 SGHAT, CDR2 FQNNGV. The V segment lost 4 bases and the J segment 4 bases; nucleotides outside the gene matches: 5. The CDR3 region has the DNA TGTGCCAGCAGCTCCACAGGGGGCGCCGGAAACACCATATATTTT. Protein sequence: CASSSTGGAGNTIYF.

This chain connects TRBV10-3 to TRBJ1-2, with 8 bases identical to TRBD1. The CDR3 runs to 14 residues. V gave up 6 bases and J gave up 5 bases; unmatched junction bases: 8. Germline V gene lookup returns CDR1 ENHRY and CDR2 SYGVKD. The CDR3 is CAISPDRETYGYTF. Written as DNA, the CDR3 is TGTGCCATCAGCCCGGACAGGGAGACTTATGGCTACACCTTC.

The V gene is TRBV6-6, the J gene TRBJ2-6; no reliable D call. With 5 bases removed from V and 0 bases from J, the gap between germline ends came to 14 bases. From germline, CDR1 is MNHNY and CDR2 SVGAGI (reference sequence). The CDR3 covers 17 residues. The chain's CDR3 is CASSLGLSSSGANVLTF. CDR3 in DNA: TGTGCCAGCAGTCTGGGTTTGTCCTCCTCTGGGGCCAACGTCCTGACTTTC.

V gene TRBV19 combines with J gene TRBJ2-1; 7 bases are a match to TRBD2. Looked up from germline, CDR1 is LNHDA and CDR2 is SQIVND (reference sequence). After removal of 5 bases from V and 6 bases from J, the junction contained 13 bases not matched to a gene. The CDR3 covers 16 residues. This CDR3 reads CASSRASGLGGNEQFF. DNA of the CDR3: TGTGCCAGTAGTCGGGCTAGCGGTTTGGGGGGCAATGAGCAGTTCTTC.